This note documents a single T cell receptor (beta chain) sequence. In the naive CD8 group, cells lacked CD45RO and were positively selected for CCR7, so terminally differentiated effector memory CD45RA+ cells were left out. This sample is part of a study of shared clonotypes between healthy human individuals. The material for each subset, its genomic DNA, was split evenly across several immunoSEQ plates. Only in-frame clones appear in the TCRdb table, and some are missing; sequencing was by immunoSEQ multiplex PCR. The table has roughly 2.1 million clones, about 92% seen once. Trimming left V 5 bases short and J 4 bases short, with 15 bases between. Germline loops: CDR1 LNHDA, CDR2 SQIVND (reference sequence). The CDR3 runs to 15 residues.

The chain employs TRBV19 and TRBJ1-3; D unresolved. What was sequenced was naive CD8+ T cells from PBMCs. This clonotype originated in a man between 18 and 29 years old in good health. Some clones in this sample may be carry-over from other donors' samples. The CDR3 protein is CASSLAVMSGNTIYF. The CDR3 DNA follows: TGTGCCAGTAGTCTTGCCGTCATGAGCGGAAACACCATATATTTT.